The next 18 T cell receptor beta chains were all read from a single sample in a study of OX40 agonist ivuxolimab in advanced cancers. Profiling relied on immunoSEQ multiplex PCR, and the TCRdb table lists in-frame clones only, not all of them. The table has 9,500 to 15,000 clones, about four fifths seen once. The sample consisted of CD4+ or CD8+ T cells sorted from blood, taken in a trial of the OX40 agonist ivuxolimab. Receptors were obtained from an adult with an advanced solid tumor such as melanoma, head and neck, liver or kidney cancer.

The J gene is TRBJ2-3, the V gene TRBV13; 8 bases align to TRBD2. Trimming at V came to 5 bases and at J to 2 bases, leaving 9 bases not matched to a gene. Looked up from germline, CDR1 is PRHDT and CDR2 is FYEKMQ (reference sequence). This CDR3 spans 16 amino acids. The CDR3 DNA reads as TGTGCCAGCAGCCAAGGGTCACTAGCGGTCACAGATACGCAGTATTTT. This sequence encodes CASSQGSLAVTDTQYF.

The chain combines TRBV7-9 with TRBJ1-5; D gene ambiguous. The CDR3 contains 13 residues. V dropped 4 bases and J dropped 2 bases, with 6 bases sitting between them. The V gene's germline CDR1 is SEHNR and CDR2 FQNEAQ (reference sequence). The CDR3 loop is CASSYSGNQPQHF. Here the CDR3 DNA reads TGTGCCAGCAGCTACAGCGGCAATCAGCCCCAGCATTTT.

The rearrangement uses TRBV7-9 and TRBJ2-3, with D perhaps TRBD2 (6 bases). Germline CDR1 is SEHNR and CDR2 is FQNEAQ (reference sequence). V lost 5 bases to trimming and J lost 0 bases, with 15 bases between them. CDR3 length: 16 amino acids. CDR3 protein: CASSTVLATSTDTQYF. The CDR3 coding sequence is TGTGCCAGCAGCACCGTACTAGCTACTAGCACAGATACGCAGTATTTT.

The chain couples TRBV27 to TRBJ2-1, with 15 bases identical to TRBD2. CDR3 length: 16 residues. After removal of 2 bases from V and 7 bases from J, the junction contained 3 bases not matched to a gene. Germline loops: CDR1 MNHEY, CDR2 SMNVEV (reference sequence). CDR3 amino acids: CASSLTGLAGGNEQFF. DNA for the CDR3: TGTGCCAGCAGTTTAACTGGACTAGCGGGAGGGAATGAGCAGTTCTTC.

The chain links TRBV19 to TRBJ2-7; TRBD2 matches 7 bases. From germline, CDR1 is LNHDA and CDR2 SQIVND (reference sequence). The CDR3 runs to 14 residues. V shed 2 bases and J 4 bases; nucleotides not matched to a gene: 5. The CDR3 DNA sequence: TGTGCCAGTAGTATACTCGCGGGAGCGTACGAGCAGTACTTC. The encoded protein is CASSILAGAYEQYF.

The V gene is TRBV9, the J gene TRBJ2-7; D is possibly TRBD1 (6 bases). The CDR3 runs 14 residues. Deletions cut 2 bases from V and 3 bases from J, with 12 bases between. CDR1 SGDLS and CDR2 YYNGEE come from the germline V gene. The CDR3 loop is CASSVRDTFYEQYF. CDR3 in DNA: TGTGCCAGCAGCGTCCGGGACACATTCTACGAGCAGTACTTC.

This chain uses TRBV7-9 with TRBJ2-7; TRBD1 might be the D (5 bases). CDR1 is SEHNR, CDR2 FQNEAQ, per germline (reference sequence). The CDR3 has 15 residues. Trimming removed 1 base at V and 3 bases at J, with 13 bases between. This CDR3 is CASSLGTPKNYEQYF. CDR3 in DNA: TGTGCCAGCAGCTTAGGGACACCGAAGAACTACGAGCAGTACTTC. The variable domain in full, completed from reference TRBV7-9 and TRBJ2-7, reads DTGVSQNPRHKITKRGQNVTFRCDPISEHNRLYWYRQTLGQGPEFLTYFQNEAQLEKSRLLSDRFSAERPKGSFSTLEIQRTEQGDSAMYLCASSLGTPKNYEQYFGPGTRLTVT.

The CDR3 loop is CAMRLEGGGYTF. For the CDR3, the DNA is TGTGCCATGAGACTTGAGGGGGGCGGCTACACCTTC. The rearrangement uses TRBV10-3 and TRBJ1-2; perhaps TRBD1 as D (6 bases). This CDR3 is 12 amino acids long. Deletions cut 9 bases from V and 8 bases from J, with 16 bases between. Germline lookup yields CDR1 ENHRY and CDR2 SYGVKD.

The chain couples TRBV6-5 to TRBJ1-2; 7 bases match TRBD1. Trimming removed 5 bases from V and 9 bases from J; junction bases left unmatched: 6. Germline-derived CDR1 and CDR2 are MNHEY and SVGAGI. The length of the CDR3 is 12 residues. The CDR3 DNA reads TGTGCCAGCAGTGAAACAGGGGCACGCTACACCTTC. Encoded protein: CASSETGARYTF.

This clone was seen a single time. J is TRBJ2-7 and V is TRBV7-2; TRBD1 aligns across 7 bases. V dropped 3 bases and J dropped 2; count of bases not matched to a gene: 10. From germline, CDR1 is SGHTA and CDR2 FQGNSA. The CDR3 extends over 16 amino acids. Here the CDR3 DNA reads TGTGCCAGCAGCTTCGGACAGGCCCTTTCTACCTACGAGCAGTACTTC. Encoded protein: CASSFGQALSTYEQYF.

The chain couples TRBV5-4 to TRBJ2-7; 7 bases match TRBD1. J was trimmed by 6 bases and V by 4 bases; bases with no gene match: 7. Germline V gene lookup returns CDR1 SGHNT and CDR2 YYREEE (reference sequence). This CDR3 spans 13 amino acids. CDR3 coding DNA: TGTGCCAGCAGCAGGGGACAGTTGGGCGAGCAGTACTTC. This codes for CASSRGQLGEQYF.

V and J are TRBV4-3 and TRBJ2-7; no definite D call. V lost 1 base, J lost 2 bases, and 21 bases lay in between. The CDR3 has 18 residues. CDR1 LGHNA and CDR2 YSLEER come from the germline V gene. The CDR3 DNA is TGCGCCAGCAGCCAAGGATTAAATCGGCTCAGTCACACCTACGAGCAGTACTTC. This encodes CASSQGLNRLSHTYEQYF.

This clone was counted between two and nine times. The chain has TRBV7-9 and TRBJ1-6, with no clear D. Between the trimmed V and J ends, which lost 5 bases and 0 bases, there was a span of 17 bases. Germline CDR1 reads SEHNR; CDR2 reads FQNEAQ (reference sequence). This CDR3 region has 18 residues. CDR3 sequence: CASSPSWVESSYNSPLHF. CDR3 coding DNA: TGTGCCAGCAGCCCGTCCTGGGTGGAAAGCTCCTATAATTCACCCCTCCACTTT.

J is TRBJ2-3 and V is TRBV19; a weak D match, TRBD2 (5 bases). Per the germline V gene, CDR1 is LNHDA and CDR2 is SQIVND (reference sequence). The CDR3 length is 14 residues. Trimming pared 2 bases from V and 3 bases from J, leaving 9 bases between. The CDR3 nucleotides read TGTGCCAGTAGTATACCCCTAGCAACAGATACGCAGTATTTT. Its translation is CASSIPLATDTQYF. Supplemented by reference TRBV19 and TRBJ2-3, the full variable domain reads DGGITQSPKYLFRKEGQNVTLSCEQNLNHDAMYWYRQDPGQGLRLIYYSQIVNDFQKGDIAEGYSVSREKKESFPLTVTSAQKNPTAFYLCASSIPLATDTQYFGPGTRLTVL.

This rearrangement joins TRBV30 to TRBJ2-7; a weak D match, TRBD1 (6 bases). Trimming pared 0 bases from V and 2 bases from J, leaving 8 bases between. This CDR3 has 13 residues. Germline values: CDR1 GTSNPN, CDR2 SVGIG (reference sequence). This chain's CDR3 is CAWSVGAAYEQYF. In nucleotides, the CDR3 is TGTGCCTGGAGTGTGGGGGCTGCCTACGAGCAGTACTTC.

This clone has only a few counts. The genes are TRBV19 and TRBJ2-3, with D possibly matching TRBD2 (5 bases). Germline CDR1 and CDR2: LNHDA and SQIVND (reference sequence). The germline V and J ends were trimmed by 5 bases and 4 bases, with 10 bases remaining between them. The CDR3 has 13 amino acids. CDR3 region: CASSPAGSDTQYF. The CDR3 nucleotides are TGTGCCAGTAGTCCGGCGGGTTCAGATACGCAGTATTTT.

This sequence joins TRBV15 and TRBJ2-1; D perhaps matches TRBD1 (5 bases). CDR3 length equals 15 residues. Per the germline V gene, CDR1 is LNHNV and CDR2 is YYDKDF (reference sequence). V was shortened by 1 base and J by 5 bases, with 12 bases between the two germline ends. CDR3 sequence: CATSRVSGPNNEQFF. The CDR3 DNA reads TGTGCCACCAGCAGAGTCTCAGGGCCGAACAATGAGCAGTTCTTC.

The chain links TRBV30 to TRBJ2-1, with 7 bases identical to TRBD2. V was clipped by 8 bases and J by 6 bases; unmatched bases: 16. Germline loops: CDR1 GTSNPN, CDR2 SVGIG (reference sequence). The CDR3 has 15 amino acids. The CDR3 is CALKGLQRALNEQFF. The CDR3 DNA reads as TGTGCCCTTAAGGGACTACAGCGGGCCCTCAATGAGCAGTTCTTC.